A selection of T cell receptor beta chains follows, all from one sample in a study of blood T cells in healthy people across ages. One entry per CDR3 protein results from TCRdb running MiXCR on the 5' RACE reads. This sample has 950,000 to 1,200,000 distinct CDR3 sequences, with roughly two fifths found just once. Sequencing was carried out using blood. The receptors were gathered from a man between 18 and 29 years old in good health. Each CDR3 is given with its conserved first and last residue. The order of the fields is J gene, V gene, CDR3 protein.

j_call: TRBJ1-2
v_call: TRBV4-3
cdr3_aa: CASSKRQGAGYGYTF

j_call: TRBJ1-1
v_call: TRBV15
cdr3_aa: CATSRGPAGDTEAFF

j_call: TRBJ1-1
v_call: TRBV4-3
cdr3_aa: CASSLGNREVSEAFF

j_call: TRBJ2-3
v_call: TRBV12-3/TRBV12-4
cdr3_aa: CASSLSRNTDTQYF

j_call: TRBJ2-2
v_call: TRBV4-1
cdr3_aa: CASSQRGSGELFF

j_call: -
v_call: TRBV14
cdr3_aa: CASSQGRALEQYF

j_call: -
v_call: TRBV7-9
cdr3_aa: CASSNGQGRDEQYF

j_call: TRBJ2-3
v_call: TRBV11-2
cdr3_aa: CASSLEPGSSTDTQYF

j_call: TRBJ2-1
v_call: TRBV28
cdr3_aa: CASNTNRGDQFF

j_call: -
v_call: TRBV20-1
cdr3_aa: CSADWPSGGGYEQYF

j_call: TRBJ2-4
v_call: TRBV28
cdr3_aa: CASSLGVRSSLAKNIQYF

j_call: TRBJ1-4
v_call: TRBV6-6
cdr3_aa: CASRLRVQEKLFF

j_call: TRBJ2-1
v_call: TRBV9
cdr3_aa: CASSVVGDRGEQFF

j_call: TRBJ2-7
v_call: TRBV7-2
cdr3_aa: CASSLNLAGFYEQYF

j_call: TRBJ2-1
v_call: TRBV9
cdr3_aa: CASSVVGQGGNEQFF

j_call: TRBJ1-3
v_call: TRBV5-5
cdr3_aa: CASSLSGASRTIGNTIYF

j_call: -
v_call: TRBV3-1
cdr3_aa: CASSQEYRGYEQYF

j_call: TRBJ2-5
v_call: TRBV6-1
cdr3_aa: CATRTSAQQETQYF

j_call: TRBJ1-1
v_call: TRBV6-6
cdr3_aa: CASSPVLDNTEAFF

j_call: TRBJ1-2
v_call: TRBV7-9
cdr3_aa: CASSHSNYGYTF

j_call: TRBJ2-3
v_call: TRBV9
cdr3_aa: CASSPGLTEGTQYF

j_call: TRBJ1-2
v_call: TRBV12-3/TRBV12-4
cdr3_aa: CASSNRDSTGYTF

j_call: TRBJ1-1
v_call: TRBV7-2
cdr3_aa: CASSLVTMNTEAFF

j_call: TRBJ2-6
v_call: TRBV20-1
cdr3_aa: CSARDQGDPSGANVLTF

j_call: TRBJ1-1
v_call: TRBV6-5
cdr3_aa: CASGAGTGNTEAFF

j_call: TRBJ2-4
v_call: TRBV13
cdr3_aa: CASSLGQNIQYF

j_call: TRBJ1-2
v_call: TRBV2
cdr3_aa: CASSDIGGNSYTF

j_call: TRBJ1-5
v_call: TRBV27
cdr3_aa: CASSGSGGQPQHF

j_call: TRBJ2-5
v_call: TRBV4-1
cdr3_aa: CASGQFLRGGTEETQYF

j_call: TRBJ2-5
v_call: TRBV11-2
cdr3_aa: CASSFRLVGQETQYF

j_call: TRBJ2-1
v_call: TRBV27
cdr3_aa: CASSFRQGRVLYNEQFF

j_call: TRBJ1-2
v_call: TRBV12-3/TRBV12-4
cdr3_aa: CASSLGGWRGYTF

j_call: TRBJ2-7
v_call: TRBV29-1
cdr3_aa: CSVTPGQGSYEQYF

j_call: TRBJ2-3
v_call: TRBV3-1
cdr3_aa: CASSQDRAAPDTQYF

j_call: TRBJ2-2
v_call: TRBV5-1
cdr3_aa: CASSSTSGGYTGELFF

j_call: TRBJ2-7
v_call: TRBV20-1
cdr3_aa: CSARDYPSYEQYF

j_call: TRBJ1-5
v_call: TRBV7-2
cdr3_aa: CASSGQGLSNQPRHF

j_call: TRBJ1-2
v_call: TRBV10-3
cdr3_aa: CAISETREGGYTF

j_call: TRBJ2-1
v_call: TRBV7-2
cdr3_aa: CASSKSGGALNEQFF

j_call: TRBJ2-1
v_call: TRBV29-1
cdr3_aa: CSVGLGGGNYNEQFF

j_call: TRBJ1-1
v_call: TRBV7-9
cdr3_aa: CASIADPGGTEAFF

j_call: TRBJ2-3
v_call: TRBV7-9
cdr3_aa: CASSSPGQAAFQYF

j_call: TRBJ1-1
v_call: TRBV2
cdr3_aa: CASRQRQGCTEAFF

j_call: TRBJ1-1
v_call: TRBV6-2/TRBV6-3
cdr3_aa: CASTGTFAEAFF

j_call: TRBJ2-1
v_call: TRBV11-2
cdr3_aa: CASSLLGRRVTNEQFF